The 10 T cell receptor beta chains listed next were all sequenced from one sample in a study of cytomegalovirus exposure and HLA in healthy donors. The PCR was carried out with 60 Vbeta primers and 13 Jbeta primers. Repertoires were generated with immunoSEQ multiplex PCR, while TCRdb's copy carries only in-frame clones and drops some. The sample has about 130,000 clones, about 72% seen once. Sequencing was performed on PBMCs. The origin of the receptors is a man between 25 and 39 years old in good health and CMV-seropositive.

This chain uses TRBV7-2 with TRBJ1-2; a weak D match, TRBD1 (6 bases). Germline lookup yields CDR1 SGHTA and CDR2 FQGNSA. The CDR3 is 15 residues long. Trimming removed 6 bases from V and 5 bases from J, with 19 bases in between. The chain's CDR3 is CASSQYRVVEYGYTF. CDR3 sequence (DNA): TGTGCCAGCAGTCAATACAGGGTCGTTGAGTATGGCTACACCTTC.

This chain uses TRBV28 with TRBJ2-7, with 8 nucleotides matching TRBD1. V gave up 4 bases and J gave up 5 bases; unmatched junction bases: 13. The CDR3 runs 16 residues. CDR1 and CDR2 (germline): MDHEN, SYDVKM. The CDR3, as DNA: TGTGCCAGCAGTTCCCCCGGACAGGGCAAATTCCACGAGCAGTACTTC. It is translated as CASSSPGQGKFHEQYF.

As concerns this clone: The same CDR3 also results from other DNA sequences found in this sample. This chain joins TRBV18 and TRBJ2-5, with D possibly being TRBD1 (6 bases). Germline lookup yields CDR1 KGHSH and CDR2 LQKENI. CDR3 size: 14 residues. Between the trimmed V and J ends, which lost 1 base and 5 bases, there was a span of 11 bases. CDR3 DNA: TGTGCCAGCTCACCACGAGCAGGGGAGGAGACCCAGTACTTC. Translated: CASSPRAGEETQYF.

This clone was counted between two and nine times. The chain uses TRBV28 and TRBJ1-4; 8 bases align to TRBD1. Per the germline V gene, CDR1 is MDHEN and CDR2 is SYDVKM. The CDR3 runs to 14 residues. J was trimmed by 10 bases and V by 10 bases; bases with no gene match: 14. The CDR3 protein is CATRAGGGGGKLFF. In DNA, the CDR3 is TGTGCCACTCGAGCAGGGGGCGGGGGGGGAAAACTGTTTTTT.

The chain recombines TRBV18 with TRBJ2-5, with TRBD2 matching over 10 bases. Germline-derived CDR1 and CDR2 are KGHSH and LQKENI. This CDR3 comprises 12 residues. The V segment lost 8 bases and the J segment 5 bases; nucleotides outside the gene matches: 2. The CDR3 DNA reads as TGTGCCAGCACAGCGGGAGGGGAGACCCAGTACTTC. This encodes CASTAGGETQYF.

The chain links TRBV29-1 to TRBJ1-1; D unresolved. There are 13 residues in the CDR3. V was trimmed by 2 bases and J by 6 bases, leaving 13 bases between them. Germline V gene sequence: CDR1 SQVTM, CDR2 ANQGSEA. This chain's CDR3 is CSVEPGWIPEAFF. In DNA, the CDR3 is TGCAGCGTTGAACCGGGGTGGATACCTGAAGCTTTCTTT.

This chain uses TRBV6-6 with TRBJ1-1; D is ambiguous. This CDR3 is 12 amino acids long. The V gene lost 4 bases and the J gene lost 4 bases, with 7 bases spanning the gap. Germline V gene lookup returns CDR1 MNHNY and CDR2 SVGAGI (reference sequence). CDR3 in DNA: TGTGCCAGCAGTTCGCAGTTCACTGAAGCTTTCTTT. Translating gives CASSSQFTEAFF.

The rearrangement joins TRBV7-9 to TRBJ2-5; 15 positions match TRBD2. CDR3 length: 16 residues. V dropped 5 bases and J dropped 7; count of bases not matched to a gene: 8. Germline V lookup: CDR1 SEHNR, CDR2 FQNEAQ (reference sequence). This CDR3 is CASSPPGLAGGGTQYF. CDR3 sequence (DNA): TGTGCCAGCAGCCCCCCGGGACTAGCGGGAGGCGGGACCCAGTACTTC. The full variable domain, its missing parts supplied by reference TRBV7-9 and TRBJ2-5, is DTGVSQNPRHKITKRGQNVTFRCDPISEHNRLYWYRQTLGQGPEFLTYFQNEAQLEKSRLLSDRFSAERPKGSFSTLEIQRTEQGDSAMYLCASSPPGLAGGGTQYFGPGTRLLVL.

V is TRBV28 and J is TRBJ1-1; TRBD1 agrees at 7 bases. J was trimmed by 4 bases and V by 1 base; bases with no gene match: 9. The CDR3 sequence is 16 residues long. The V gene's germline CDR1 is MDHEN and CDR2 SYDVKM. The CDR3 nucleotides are TGTGCCAGCAGTTTATTACAGGGGCGAAGGGCCACTGAAGCTTTCTTT. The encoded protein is CASSLLQGRRATEAFF.

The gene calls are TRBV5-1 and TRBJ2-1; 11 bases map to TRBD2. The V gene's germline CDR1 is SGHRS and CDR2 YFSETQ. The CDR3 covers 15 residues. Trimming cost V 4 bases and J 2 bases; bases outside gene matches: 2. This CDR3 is CASSGTSGTYNEQFF. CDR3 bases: TGCGCCAGCAGCGGGACTAGCGGCACCTACAATGAGCAGTTCTTC.